This T cell receptor (beta chain) was found in a study of blood T cells in healthy people across ages (dated by TCRdb to about 2015). In terms of the full investigation: In model experiments, roughly one uniquely barcoded TCR beta cDNA molecule per two T cells was captured by template switching. To track age-related changes in TCR beta repertoire diversity, the study relied on deep sequencing normalized with unique cDNA molecular identifiers. Two additional independent replicas of 1 million unique cDNA reads from the same blood draw were analyzed for two donors (one aged 18 to 29 and one aged 80 or older). Donors of different ages were randomly distributed across sequencing lanes to avoid experimental bias. Donors were grouped into four age groups: young (average approximately 16 years), middle-aged (around 39), aged (around 56) and long-lived (about 90).

The donors were roughly 39 Caucasian individuals from Russia, aged roughly 6 to 100 years, who were systemically healthy. Around 10 milliliters of peripheral blood were collected from each donor into EDTA-treated Vacutainer tubes. Ficoll-Paque density-gradient centrifugation was used to isolate PBMCs, with at least 7 million obtained per sample. Trizol reagent was used to extract total RNA from PBMCs, with at least 5 micrograms per sample. For every donor, an aliquot of PBMCs went through flow cytometry to measure the percentages of naive CD45RAhigh/CD27high T cells. The table lists this clonotype with a few counts. Its antigen has not been determined. No much larger clone is present one base from it, and per-base qualities are unavailable. What the research found in general, with its limitations: The percentage of naive T cells measured by flow cytometry correlated strongly with observed TCR beta diversity. Because profiling used bulk unsorted PBMCs, naive and antigen-experienced compartments could not be compared conclusively. As age increased, observed TCR beta diversity per million T cells dropped in a roughly linear way, and a significant reduction was already evident by age 40. Because the CMV infection status of the donors was unknown, age-related changes in expanded clonotypes may potentially have been confounded. Compared with the aged group, the long-lived group had more naive CD4+ T cells, fewer expanded clones and increased TCR diversity, suggesting age selection. Total diversity estimates from one million sequenced T cells were considered lower bounds and underestimates.

Receptor libraries were prepared by 5' RACE. Sequencing took place on an Illumina HiSeq 2500. A second PCR of about 6 to 11 cycles was performed with a sample-barcoded 5' primer and a J-beta primer mix. A unique molecular identifier was introduced onto each TCR beta cDNA molecule by a template-switch 5' adaptor carrying 12 random nucleotides. Each sample yielded at least 3 million CDR3-containing paired-end reads. First-strand cDNA was synthesized from all RNA with the Mint cDNA synthesis kit, primed by a TRBC-specific oligonucleotide. All cDNA was treated with uracil-DNA glycosylase and then went through a first 18-cycle PCR with the universal primers M1SS and BC2_uni_R. As for the original processing: Normalization of each sample was performed by random selection of 1 million high-quality reads, each carrying a distinct molecular identifier. Reads with shared molecular identifiers were discarded instead of being binned into consensus sequences. MiTCR, with a Q25 quality threshold and the strictest error-elimination algorithm, was used for CDR3 identification, clonotype clustering and error correction. A nonparametric unseen species model with Euler transformation was used to estimate a lower bound on total TCR beta diversity. TCRdb trimmed the raw reads at Q25, called clones with MiXCR and kept productive beta chains. For every CDR3 protein sequence, its rows merge into one entry that carries the most common genes and DNA. The V and J calls and clone size are TCRdb's, not the authors'. Across this sample there are roughly 2 million distinct CDR3 sequences, with roughly 52% seen only once. The biggest ten clones account for more than 2% of the sample.

The cysteine opens and the phenylalanine closes a CDR3 of 16 amino acids. The CDR3 DNA has 48 bases and is translated from base 1. V and J are trimmed by 5 bases and 1 base, and the gene matches miss 7 bases of the junction. Via the germline V gene, CDR1 is SGHTA and CDR2 FQGNSA. The V and J segments used are TRBV7-2 and TRBJ2-3, with 9 middle bases fitting TRBD1. The TCR comes from a woman in her forties in good health. The material sequenced was blood. Here the CDR3 is given as CASSPMGTGRTDTQYF. The DNA sequence reads TGTGCCAGCAGCCCCATGGGGACAGGGCGCACAGATACGCAGTATTTT. Where the CDR3 stops, the reference TRBV7-2 and TRBJ2-3 genes take over; the full variable domain is GAGVSQSPSNKVTEKGKDVELRCDPISGHTALYWYRQSLGQGLEFLIYFQGNSAPDKSGLPSDRFSAERTGGSVSTLTIQRTQQEDSAVYLCASSPMGTGRTDTQYFGPGTRLTVL.